This T cell receptor (beta chain) originates from a study of shared T cell receptors in the human thymus (dated by TCRdb to 2020 to 2023). Background on the whole study: The study examined how the human thymus generates shared, self-reactive T-cell receptor alpha chains.

Concerning this clone itself: Its antigen specificity is not known. Base qualities were left out, and no much larger clone turns up one base away.

Libraries were prepared through the immunoSEQ multiplex PCR assay. Imported from immuneACCESS, the table was reduced by TCRdb to in-frame sequences with V and J called. These copies leave out some clones; in studies compared against another copy, an unresolved V gene accounts for under half, and the cause of the remainder is not known. The sample contains 600,000 or so clones, approximately 87% of them found a single time. The top ten constitute 0.009% to 0.0095% of the sample. Germline trimming: 5 bases from V, 2 bases from J; junction bases outside gene matches: 2. For CDR1 and CDR2, the germline V gene lists MNHEY and SVGAGI. Including cysteine and phenylalanine, the CDR3 has 14 amino acids. The only DNA kept is the CDR3, 42 bases in frame from the first base. These same records also appear under a second study, on human thymus T cells. The second paper states: Donors were immunologically healthy infants undergoing open corrective cardiac surgery for congenital heart defects in Finland. Thymus tissue was obtained as surgical resects removed during corrective cardiac surgery. Usage of V and J gene segments appeared to be biased in both the thymic and the peripheral blood repertoires. Highly overlapping thymic TCR repertoires among unrelated individuals were reported in the related research. The study described the TCR alpha and beta repertoires in roughly 8 infant thymus samples and four matching peripheral blood samples. Donor ages ranged from roughly 6 to 244 days, and the cohort comprised roughly six male and a couple of female infants. After being mechanically released from the tissue, thymocytes were kept at -70 degrees C in pellets of about 8.5-32 million cells. A QIAsymphony instrument was used to extract genomic DNA from frozen cell pellets. Using the immunoSEQ multiplex PCR assay, the TCRB and TCRAD loci were amplified from a standardized quantity of quality-controlled genomic DNA. The amplicons covered the V(D)J region and were long enough to include the CDR3 and to identify the V and J genes. Amplicon sequencing was performed on an Illumina platform through the commercial immunoSEQ service. Primer bias and sequencing errors were corrected using previously described methods, and TCRAD and TCRB definitions followed the IMGT database. Repertoires were analysed with immunoSEQ Analyzer 3.0 and VDJTools, covering basic statistics, V/J segment usage, diversity estimates, rarefaction and pairwise overlap. Diversity was estimated with Chao1, ChaoE, Efron-Thisted, Shannon and inverse Simpson indices, and also on datasets down-sampled to the smallest sample. Repertoire overlap was determined by strict matching of CDR3 nucleotide sequence, V gene and J gene, and Jaccard-based multidimensional scaling clustering was applied. On average, around 780,000 unique TCRB clonotypes were obtained from thymus samples, compared with about 84,000 from blood samples.

Sequencing was carried out using thymocytes. This sequence was found in a boy under two years old with a congenital heart defect. Donor details come from another sample of the same person, matched by shared clones. This sequence uses TRBV6-5 and TRBJ1-5, with TRBD1 identical over 8 junction bases. The CDR3 reads CASSTDRGNQPQHF. The DNA sequence reads TGTGCCAGCAGTACGGACAGGGGCAATCAGCCCCAGCATTTT.